Following are 25 T cell receptor beta chains from one sample sequenced in a study of cytomegalovirus exposure and HLA in healthy donors. PCR amplification relied on 60 Vbeta primers (plus 13 Jbeta primers). Repertoires were generated with immunoSEQ multiplex PCR, while TCRdb's copy carries only in-frame clones and drops some. The table records about 180,000 clones, more than 70% of them present only once. Sequenced input: PBMCs. The source of these receptors is a boy aged 2-15 years in good health and CMV-seronegative.

The chain employs TRBV28 and TRBJ2-3, with 10 bases identical to TRBD1. The CDR3 covers 16 residues. The germline CDR1 and CDR2 sequences are MDHEN and SYDVKM. After removal of 6 bases from V and 6 bases from J, the junction contained 12 bases not matched to a gene. In DNA form, the CDR3 reads TGTGCCAGCAGCCCTTCGACAGGGGGCAGGGACGATACGCAGTATTTT. Translating gives CASSPSTGGRDDTQYF.

The chain links TRBV20-1 to TRBJ2-7, with a tentative D call TRBD1 (5 bases). CDR3 length: 11 amino acids. Germline V gene data show CDR1 as DFQATT and CDR2 as SNEGSKA (reference sequence). The V and J ends lost 7 bases and 4 bases respectively, with 11 bases between them. The CDR3 region is CSGEQEYEQYF. The CDR3, as DNA: TGCAGTGGGGAACAGGAGTACGAGCAGTACTTC.

This clone has only a few counts. For the CDR3, the DNA is TGTGCCAGCATCATGGACAGAGAGGGTGGCTACACCTTC. It translates to CASIMDREGGYTF. The V call is TRBV6-1, the J call TRBJ1-2; D is perhaps TRBD1 (6 bases). Trimming removed 7 bases from V and 7 bases from J, with 16 bases in between. The germline V gene encodes CDR1 MNHNS and CDR2 SASEGT. The length of the CDR3 is 13 residues.

The CDR3 DNA is TGTGCCAGCAGTTCTGACATCTATAACTATGGCTACACCTTC. This encodes CASSSDIYNYGYTF. The chain is built from TRBV25-1 and TRBJ1-2, with unresolved D. V was shortened by 5 bases and J by 1 base, with 11 bases between the two germline ends. Germline CDR1 is MGHDK and CDR2 is SYGVNS. The CDR3 spans 14 residues.

The chain employs TRBV28 and TRBJ2-4; 7 nucleotides agree with TRBD1. J gave up 0 bases and V 6 bases, and 5 bases lay outside the gene matches. Germline V CDR1 and CDR2: MDHEN, SYDVKM. The CDR3 is 15 amino acids. CDR3 region: CASSTGEVAKNIQYF. CDR3 DNA sequence: TGTGCCAGCAGCACAGGGGAAGTAGCCAAAAACATTCAGTACTTC.

V and J are TRBV2 and TRBJ2-1; 9 nucleotides agree with TRBD2. This CDR3 spans 15 amino acids. V was pared by 7 bases and J by 7 bases, with 11 bases of the junction left unmatched. Germline V gene data show CDR1 as SNHLY and CDR2 as FYNNEI. In DNA form, the CDR3 reads TGTGCCAGCACTAATTGGCGGGAGGGCCAAAATGAGCAGTTCTTC. Amino acid sequence: CASTNWREGQNEQFF.

This clone has just a few counts. The chain has TRBV28 and TRBJ1-1, with a tentative D call TRBD1 (5 bases). Trimming removed 6 bases at V and 1 base at J, with 9 bases between. CDR3 length equals 13 residues. CDR1 is MDHEN and CDR2 is SYDVKM in the germline V gene. CDR3 in DNA: TGTGCCAGCAGCTTACAGGCGAACACTGAAGCTTTCTTT. Translation: CASSLQANTEAFF. Supplemented by reference TRBV28 and TRBJ1-1, the full variable domain reads DVKVTQSSRYLVKRTGEKVFLECVQDMDHENMFWYRQDPGLGLRLIYFSYDVKMKEKGDIPEGYSVSREKKERFSLILESASTNQTSMYLCASSLQANTEAFFGQGTRLTVV.

The chain employs TRBV4-2 and TRBJ2-7, with 7 bases matching TRBD1. CDR3 length: 15 residues. V dropped 3 bases and J dropped 0; count of bases not matched to a gene: 5. In germline, CDR1 is LGHNA, CDR2 YNFKEQ. The CDR3 DNA reads TGTGCCAGCAGCCAGAGACAGGGCACCTCCTACGAGCAGTACTTC. This codes for CASSQRQGTSYEQYF.

V gene TRBV10-3 combines with J gene TRBJ2-5, with 7 bases matching TRBD1. CDR1 ENHRY and CDR2 SYGVKD come from the germline V gene. The CDR3 sequence is 13 residues long. The trim removed 6 bases at V and 3 bases at J, leaving 4 bases unmatched. The CDR3 DNA follows: TGTGCCATCAGGACAGGGTTGGAAGAGACCCAGTACTTC. This encodes CAIRTGLEETQYF.

The chain couples TRBV7-7 to TRBJ2-2, with a possible D match to TRBD2 (5 bases). Germline V gene lookup returns CDR1 SSHAT and CDR2 FNYEAQ (reference sequence). V lost 2 bases and J 0 bases, leaving 13 bases between the germline ends. The CDR3 spans 17 residues. CDR3 sequence (DNA): TGTGCCAGCAGCTTAACGGTAGCGACCGCGAACACCGGGGAGCTGTTTTTT. Residues: CASSLTVATANTGELFF.

The genes are TRBV10-3 and TRBJ1-5, with TRBD1 matching 8 bases. V was clipped by 3 bases and J by 3 bases; unmatched bases: 7. Per the germline V gene, CDR1 is ENHRY and CDR2 is SYGVKD. The CDR3 contains 16 residues. The CDR3 bases are TGTGCCATCAGTGAAACCCTGACAGGGGACAATCAGCCCCAGCATTTT. Its translation is CAISETLTGDNQPQHF.

The rearrangement links TRBV5-1 to TRBJ2-3, with TRBD2 matching over 10 bases. Unmatched junction bases numbered 12, after V lost 1 base and J lost 7 bases. The CDR3 is 17 amino acids. The germline gives CDR1 SGHRS, CDR2 YFSETQ. CDR3 amino acids: CASSLSYSGRVGYTQYF. CDR3 in DNA: TGCGCCAGCAGCTTGTCTTACAGCGGGAGGGTCGGGTATACGCAGTATTTT.

The chain is built from TRBV5-1 and TRBJ2-7; the D is unclear. V shed 0 bases and J shed 7 bases, with 8 bases lying between them. The CDR3 length is 12 residues. CDR1 and CDR2 from the germline V gene are SGHRS and YFSETQ. CDR3 residues: CASSLAREEQYF. CDR3 sequence (DNA): TGCGCCAGCAGCTTGGCTAGAGAGGAGCAGTACTTC.

This clone has a single count. The chain is built from TRBV5-4 and TRBJ2-2; D may be TRBD2 (5 bases). Germline values: CDR1 SGHNT, CDR2 YYREEE (reference sequence). The length of the CDR3 is 16 residues. The V gene lost 3 bases and the J gene lost 0 bases, with 12 bases spanning the gap. CDR3 in amino acids: CASSSRRPANTGELFF. DNA for the CDR3: TGTGCCAGCAGCTCCAGGAGGCCAGCGAACACCGGGGAGCTGTTTTTT.

This chain uses TRBV30 with TRBJ2-4; 7 positions match TRBD2. The V segment lost 3 bases and the J segment 1 base; nucleotides outside the gene matches: 9. Germline lookup yields CDR1 GTSNPN and CDR2 SVGIG (reference sequence). The CDR3 contains 16 residues. In nucleotides, the CDR3 is TGTGCCTGGAGCGTAATGGGGGAGGGGGCCAAAAACATTCAGTACTTC. This codes for CAWSVMGEGAKNIQYF.

The CDR3 DNA follows: TGTGCCAGCAGCTTAGCGCCGGCTAGCGGGAGTTACTACAATGAGCAGTTCTTC. Amino acids: CASSLAPASGSYYNEQFF. The gene calls are TRBV7-8 and TRBJ2-1, with TRBD2 matching over 10 bases. V shed 0 bases and J 3 bases; nucleotides not matched to a gene: 8. There are 18 residues in the CDR3. Germline CDR1 and CDR2: SGHVS and FQNEAQ.

The chain links TRBV19 to TRBJ1-2; D perhaps matches TRBD1 (5 bases). Germline lookup yields CDR1 LNHDA and CDR2 SQIVND (reference sequence). Trimming shortened V by 1 base and J by 8 bases, and 5 bases separated the two germline ends. The CDR3 is 11 residues long. CDR3: CASSIGGGYTF. CDR3 nucleotide sequence: TGTGCCAGTAGTATAGGGGGCGGCTACACCTTC.

The chain recombines TRBV29-1 with TRBJ2-7; tentative D call: TRBD1 (7 bases). V was clipped by 1 base and J by 1 base, with 11 bases between them. CDR1 SQVTM and CDR2 ANQGSEA come from the germline V gene. The CDR3 consists of 14 residues. CDR3 residues: CSVEVQGGSYEQYF. CDR3 DNA: TGCAGCGTTGAAGTCCAGGGGGGATCCTACGAGCAGTACTTC.

The gene calls are TRBV27 and TRBJ2-2; tentatively, D is TRBD2 (5 bases). With 11 bases removed from V and 5 bases from J, the gap between germline ends came to 18 bases. Germline lookup yields CDR1 MNHEY and CDR2 SMNVEV (reference sequence). CDR3 size: 14 residues. CDR3 bases: TGTGCCCTAGCTGGCGGGCCCTTAACCGGGGAGCTGTTTTTT. Amino acid sequence: CALAGGPLTGELFF.

This sequence joins TRBV10-1 and TRBJ1-5; D ambiguous. Deletions cut 4 bases from V and 7 bases from J, with 14 bases between. CDR1 is WNHNN, CDR2 SYGVQD, per germline (reference sequence). The CDR3 runs to 14 residues. The CDR3 DNA reads as TGCGCCAGCAGTGGGGGAAATCCGGGGCAGCCCCAGCATTTT. Protein sequence: CASSGGNPGQPQHF.

The chain recombines TRBV6-5 with TRBJ2-3; 7 bases align to TRBD2. The V and J ends lost 0 bases and 1 base, in that order; junction bases with no gene match: 4. The CDR3 has 16 amino acids. The germline gives CDR1 MNHEY, CDR2 SVGAGI. The CDR3 DNA reads as TGTGCCAGCAGTTACTCGCGGGGGATGGGCACAGATACGCAGTATTTT. Protein product: CASSYSRGMGTDTQYF.

The rearrangement joins TRBV5-4 to TRBJ2-1, with 9 bases lining up with TRBD1. Germline CDR1 reads SGHNT; CDR2 reads YYREEE (reference sequence). The CDR3 extends over 13 amino acids. The V segment lost 3 bases and the J segment 6 bases; nucleotides outside the gene matches: 1. The CDR3 protein is CASSWDRVNEQFF. For the CDR3, the DNA is TGTGCCAGCAGCTGGGACAGGGTCAATGAGCAGTTCTTC. The complete variable domain, with remaining parts taken from reference TRBV5-4 and TRBJ2-1, reads ETGVTQSPTHLIKTRGQQVTLRCSSQSGHNTVSWYQQALGQGPQFIFQYYREEENGRGNFPPRFSGLQFPNYSSELNVNALELDDSALYLCASSWDRVNEQFFGPGTRLTVL.

In its sample, this clone was seen once. This chain uses TRBV19 with TRBJ2-4; possible D gene TRBD2, 5 bases. The germline CDR1 and CDR2 sequences are LNHDA and SQIVND (reference sequence). This CDR3 contains 15 residues. The V end was cut by 8 bases, the J end by 0 bases, with 14 bases between. CDR3 loop: CASAGPAEAKNIQYF. CDR3 nucleotides: TGTGCCAGTGCCGGTCCAGCGGAAGCCAAAAACATTCAGTACTTC.

The rearrangement joins TRBV5-1 to TRBJ1-5, with no clear D. The CDR3 consists of 15 residues. The germline gives CDR1 SGHRS, CDR2 YFSETQ. V was pared by 0 bases and J by 5 bases, with 12 bases between. The CDR3 here is CASSLAGAEHQPQHF. The CDR3 bases are TGCGCCAGCAGCTTGGCCGGAGCCGAGCATCAGCCCCAGCATTTT.

This clone has only a few counts. J is TRBJ2-6 and V is TRBV28; D gene uncertain. V lost 5 bases and J lost 0, with 8 bases in between. The CDR3 runs to 15 residues. Germline V gives CDR1 MDHEN, CDR2 SYDVKM. CDR3 sequence reads: CASSRPGSGANVLTF. CDR3 sequence (DNA): TGTGCCAGCAGTCGGCCGGGCTCTGGGGCCAACGTCCTGACTTTC.